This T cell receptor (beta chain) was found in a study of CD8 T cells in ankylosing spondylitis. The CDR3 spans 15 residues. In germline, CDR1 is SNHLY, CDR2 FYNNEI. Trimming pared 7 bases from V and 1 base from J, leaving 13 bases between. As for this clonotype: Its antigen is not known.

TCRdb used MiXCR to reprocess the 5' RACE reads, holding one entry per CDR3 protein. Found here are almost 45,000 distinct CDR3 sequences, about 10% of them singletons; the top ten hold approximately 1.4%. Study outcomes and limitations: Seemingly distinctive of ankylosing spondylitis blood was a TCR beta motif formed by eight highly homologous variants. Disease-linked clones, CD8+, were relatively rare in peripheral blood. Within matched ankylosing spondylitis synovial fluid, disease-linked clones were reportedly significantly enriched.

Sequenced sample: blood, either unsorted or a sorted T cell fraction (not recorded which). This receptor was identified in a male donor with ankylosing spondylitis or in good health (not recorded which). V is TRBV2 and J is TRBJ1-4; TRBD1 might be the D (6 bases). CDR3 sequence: CASTMRDITNEKLFF. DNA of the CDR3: TGTGCCAGCACCATGAGGGACATAACTAATGAAAAACTGTTTTTT.